This T cell receptor beta chain originates from a study of T cell repertoires in cytomegalovirus infection. The wider study: Through public TCR beta signatures, both CMV infection and matching HLA type were indicated. Broader study findings: CMV-specific TCR beta clonotypes restricted by HLA-C dominated the ex vivo response.

CDR3 length: 13 residues. Trimming took off 2 bases at V and 1 base at J, with 8 bases between the two ends. Germline lookup yields CDR1 SQVTM and CDR2 ANQGSEA. TCRdb fed the reads into MiXCR, producing one record per CDR3 protein. This table holds 310,000 or so distinct CDR3 sequences, 9.6% found once. This clonotype was picked up many times. The antigen is undetermined. The sample consisted of PBMCs. The sequence was collected from a human donor in good health (CMV status not recorded). Some clones in this sample may be carry-over from other donors' samples. V and J are TRBV29-1 and TRBJ2-5; no firm D call. CDR3 DNA: TGCAGCGTTGAAAAGAACAGCCAAGAGACCCAGTACTTC. Translating it yields CSVEKNSQETQYF.